This TCR beta chain was obtained from a study of T cells after yellow fever vaccination. Study information: Any fraction with a low cell number was prepared using SMART-Seq v4 Ultra Low Input. Notes on the study in general: Sorted repertoires could include abundant contaminating clonotypes from bulk cells.

This clonotype was found a few times. Its target is not known. TCRdb reanalysed the 5' RACE reads using MiXCR and keeps one entry per CDR3 protein. The table records approximately 150,000 distinct CDR3 sequences, 6.2% of them present only once. Deletions cut 6 bases from V and 4 bases from J, with 13 bases between. Germline loops: CDR1 SEHNR, CDR2 FQNEAQ (reference sequence). The CDR3 sequence is 14 residues long. The sequence came from a man between 18 and 35 years old who received the YFV17D yellow fever vaccine. The chain employs TRBV7-9 and TRBJ1-3, with D perhaps TRBD1 (5 bases). The material was CD4+ T cells sorted from PBMCs, obtained on the day of the first yellow fever vaccination. CDR3 sequence: CASRTGGTGNTIYF. The CDR3, as DNA: TGTGCCAGCAGAACAGGCGGAACCGGAAACACCATATATTTT.